The clone carrying this T cell receptor (beta chain) came up a few times. What it binds is not known. This record comes from a study of T cells in Graves' hyperthyroidism and ophthalmopathy. Findings and caveats of the study: Ophthalmopathy, as predicted by the model, came a median roughly 6.3 months after the prediction.

Researchers took RNA transcripts and amplified the TCR beta CDR3 regions from them. HTBI primers were the set used in a first-round RT-PCR of the TCR CDR3. TCRdb reanalysed the multiplex PCR reads using MiXCR and keeps one entry per CDR3 protein. The profile shows around 620,000 distinct CDR3 sequences, under 60% of them singletons. Deletions cut 4 bases from V and 8 bases from J, with 17 bases between. The CDR3 totals 15 residues. Germline-derived CDR1 and CDR2 are SGHVS and FQNEAQ. The receptor was isolated from an adult woman with Graves' disease, either hyperthyroidism or ophthalmopathy (not recorded which). The gene calls are TRBV7-8 and TRBJ1-4; D call uncertain. Sample: peripheral blood or thyroid tissue (not recorded which). The CDR3 sequence is CASSSRTVVLEKLFF. In nucleotides, the CDR3 is TGTGCCAGCAGCTCCCGAACGGTAGTTTTGGAAAAACTGTTTTTT.